The rows below give T cell receptor beta chains drawn from one sample of a study of T cell responses to AZD1222 COVID-19 vaccine. TCRdb keeps only in-frame clones here, not all; method: immunoSEQ multiplex PCR. The sample comprises some 180,000 clones, approximately 92% of which are singletons, and 1% to 1.5% rests with the top ten. This specimen was peripheral blood, taken on day 0 of AZD1222 vaccination. These receptors all stem from an adult in good health. CDR3s include the opening cysteine and the closing phenylalanine or tryptophan. Each record gives: J gene, clone size, D gene, V gene, CDR3 DNA, CDR3 protein. A D gene is named only where the DNA matches it firmly. Clone size is shown for a subset of rows, as once, few, many or a class of expanded clone.

j_call: TRBJ2-7
clone_size: -
d_call: -
v_call: TRBV20-1
cdr3_nt: TGCAGTGCTAGATACACCGAGCAGTACTTC
cdr3_aa: CSARYTEQYF

j_call: TRBJ2-3
clone_size: -
d_call: TRBD2
v_call: TRBV6-5
cdr3_nt: TGTGCCAGCAGGGGGACTAGCAGAGATACGCAGTATTTT
cdr3_aa: CASRGTSRDTQYF

j_call: TRBJ2-1
clone_size: -
d_call: TRBD2
v_call: TRBV6-1
cdr3_nt: TGTGCCAGCAGTGAAAACCAACTAGCTGCGGGGAGGGATGAGCAGTTCTTC
cdr3_aa: CASSENQLAAGRDEQFF

j_call: TRBJ1-2
clone_size: -
d_call: TRBD1
v_call: TRBV19
cdr3_nt: TGTGCCAGTAGTATACCCGCAGGGGGTTACTATGGCTACACCTTC
cdr3_aa: CASSIPAGGYYGYTF

j_call: TRBJ1-1
clone_size: once
d_call: -
v_call: TRBV11-3
cdr3_nt: TGTGCCAGCAGCTTAGTAGGTGGGTCCACTGAAGCTTTCTTT
cdr3_aa: CASSLVGGSTEAFF

j_call: TRBJ1-1
clone_size: -
d_call: TRBD1
v_call: TRBV10-3
cdr3_nt: TGTGCCATCTTACAGGGGCTGAACACTGAAGCTTTCTTT
cdr3_aa: CAILQGLNTEAFF

j_call: TRBJ1-4
clone_size: -
d_call: TRBD1
v_call: TRBV14
cdr3_nt: TGTGCCAGCAGTCACCAGGGGGCAAAACTGTTTTTT
cdr3_aa: CASSHQGAKLFF

j_call: TRBJ1-1
clone_size: -
d_call: -
v_call: TRBV5-4
cdr3_nt: TGTGCCAGCAGCTTGGAAGTTCAGGCGGAAGCTTTCTTT
cdr3_aa: CASSLEVQAEAFF

j_call: TRBJ1-6
clone_size: -
d_call: -
v_call: TRBV3-1/TRBV3-2
cdr3_nt: TGTGCCAGCATGGAGGGGATTAATTCACCCCTCCACTTT
cdr3_aa: CASMEGINSPLHF

j_call: TRBJ2-5
clone_size: -
d_call: -
v_call: TRBV5-1
cdr3_nt: TGCGCCAGCAGTATAGGACCCGAAGGAGGTGAGACCCAGTACTTC
cdr3_aa: CASSIGPEGGETQYF

j_call: TRBJ1-4
clone_size: -
d_call: -
v_call: TRBV6-5
cdr3_nt: TGTGCCAGCAGCGGGGGCCGGGGGCGCAGGGAAAAACTGTTTTTT
cdr3_aa: CASSGGRGRREKLFF

j_call: TRBJ1-3
clone_size: -
d_call: TRBD1
v_call: TRBV30
cdr3_nt: TGTGCCTGGACAGGGGGAGGAAACACCATATATTTT
cdr3_aa: CAWTGGGNTIYF

j_call: TRBJ1-6
clone_size: -
d_call: -
v_call: TRBV15
cdr3_nt: TGTGCCACCAGCAGAGATGGTACGGGGGACATGGGGAATTCACCCCTCCACTTT
cdr3_aa: CATSRDGTGDMGNSPLHF

j_call: TRBJ2-7
clone_size: -
d_call: -
v_call: TRBV3-1/TRBV3-2
cdr3_nt: TGTGCCAGCAGCCAGAGGATCCCGCAGGAGCAGTACTTC
cdr3_aa: CASSQRIPQEQYF

j_call: TRBJ1-1
clone_size: -
d_call: -
v_call: TRBV7-3
cdr3_nt: TGTGCCAGCAGCCCAGACCCGAACGCTGAAGCTTTCTTT
cdr3_aa: CASSPDPNAEAFF

j_call: TRBJ2-2
clone_size: -
d_call: -
v_call: TRBV7-2
cdr3_nt: TGTGCCAGCAGCTTAGTCGAGGGATCGGGCGGGGAGCTGTTTTTT
cdr3_aa: CASSLVEGSGGELFF

j_call: TRBJ2-1
clone_size: -
d_call: -
v_call: TRBV6-2/TRBV6-3
cdr3_nt: TGTGCCAGCAGTTACAGGACCCCTTGGAGCTCCTACAATGAGCAGTTCTTC
cdr3_aa: CASSYRTPWSSYNEQFF

j_call: TRBJ2-5
clone_size: -
d_call: TRBD2
v_call: TRBV11-3
cdr3_nt: TGTGCCAGCAGCTTAGGACTAGCGCCCAAACGGGAGACCCAGTACTTC
cdr3_aa: CASSLGLAPKRETQYF

j_call: TRBJ1-5
clone_size: -
d_call: TRBD1
v_call: TRBV2
cdr3_nt: TGTGCCAGCAGTCACCCTCGGGGACAGGGAGGCAATGCTGAAAACCAGCCCCAGCATTTT
cdr3_aa: CASSHPRGQGGNAENQPQHF

j_call: TRBJ1-2
clone_size: -
d_call: -
v_call: TRBV29-1
cdr3_nt: TGCAGCGTTGATATGATTCACCGCCTCTATGGCTACACCTTC
cdr3_aa: CSVDMIHRLYGYTF

j_call: TRBJ1-6
clone_size: once
d_call: TRBD1
v_call: TRBV6-5
cdr3_nt: TGTGCCAGCATGAGGACAGGGGATTCACCCCTCCACTTT
cdr3_aa: CASMRTGDSPLHF

j_call: TRBJ2-3
clone_size: -
d_call: -
v_call: TRBV5-1
cdr3_nt: TGCGCCAGCAGGAGAAAACAGGGTACAGATACGCAGTATTTT
cdr3_aa: CASRRKQGTDTQYF

j_call: TRBJ2-7
clone_size: -
d_call: TRBD2
v_call: TRBV15
cdr3_nt: TGTGCCACCAGCAGAAAGACTAGCGGGGTTCACGAGCAGTACTTC
cdr3_aa: CATSRKTSGVHEQYF

j_call: TRBJ1-1
clone_size: -
d_call: -
v_call: TRBV27
cdr3_nt: TGTGCCAGCAGTCGGGCAGGGCTGAGGACTGAAGCTTTCTTT
cdr3_aa: CASSRAGLRTEAFF

j_call: TRBJ1-4
clone_size: -
d_call: -
v_call: TRBV28
cdr3_nt: TGTGCCAGCAGCAAAGGGGGAGATGTGGAAAAACTGTTTTTT
cdr3_aa: CASSKGGDVEKLFF

j_call: TRBJ2-3
clone_size: -
d_call: TRBD2
v_call: TRBV9
cdr3_nt: TGTGCCAGCAGCCCCGGCGGTAGCGGGGGGGCAACAGATACGCAGTATTTT
cdr3_aa: CASSPGGSGGATDTQYF

j_call: TRBJ1-1
clone_size: -
d_call: -
v_call: TRBV7-9
cdr3_nt: TGTGCCAGCAGCTTGGAGGGGAACACTGAAGCTTTCTTT
cdr3_aa: CASSLEGNTEAFF

j_call: TRBJ2-3
clone_size: -
d_call: TRBD2
v_call: TRBV4-2
cdr3_nt: TGTGCCAGCAGCCAAGACCCGACTAGCGGCTCTAGCACAGATACGCAGTATTTT
cdr3_aa: CASSQDPTSGSSTDTQYF

j_call: TRBJ2-7
clone_size: -
d_call: -
v_call: TRBV9
cdr3_nt: TGTGCCAGCAGCGTAGAGGAAGAAAGAAAGCAGTACTTC
cdr3_aa: CASSVEEERKQYF

j_call: TRBJ1-2
clone_size: -
d_call: -
v_call: TRBV25-1
cdr3_nt: TGTGCCAGCAGTGAACTAGGGGGTGGCTACACCTTC
cdr3_aa: CASSELGGGYTF

j_call: TRBJ1-2
clone_size: -
d_call: -
v_call: TRBV7-9
cdr3_nt: TGTGCCAGCAGCTTAGTCGCGGCTAACTATGGCTACACCTTC
cdr3_aa: CASSLVAANYGYTF

j_call: TRBJ2-3
clone_size: -
d_call: -
v_call: TRBV4-1
cdr3_nt: TGCGCCAGCAGCCAAGATTCATTATTCCCGAGAAGCACAGATACGCAGTATTTT
cdr3_aa: CASSQDSLFPRSTDTQYF

j_call: TRBJ2-1
clone_size: -
d_call: TRBD1
v_call: TRBV4-2
cdr3_nt: TGTGCCAGCAGCCAGCCGGGACAGGGGGATTATGAGCAGTTCTTC
cdr3_aa: CASSQPGQGDYEQFF

j_call: TRBJ1-5
clone_size: -
d_call: -
v_call: TRBV27
cdr3_nt: TGTGCCAGCAGTCGTTCCGGTCAGCCCCAGCATTTT
cdr3_aa: CASSRSGQPQHF

j_call: TRBJ2-3
clone_size: -
d_call: TRBD2
v_call: TRBV7-9
cdr3_nt: TGTGCCAGCAGCCCGACCGGGGGCGGGGGGTCCTTATATACGCAGTATTTT
cdr3_aa: CASSPTGGGGSLYTQYF

j_call: TRBJ1-1
clone_size: -
d_call: TRBD1
v_call: TRBV28
cdr3_nt: TGTGCCAGCAGTTTATCGGGACAGGGGTTTGATGAAGCTTTCTTT
cdr3_aa: CASSLSGQGFDEAFF